This TCR beta chain is drawn from a study of lymphopenia after photon versus proton radiotherapy. Here immunoSEQ multiplex PCR was the method, and the copy in TCRdb shows in-frame clones only, minus some. The repertoire includes 50,000 to 60,000 clones, approximately 92% of them detected once, and under 20% sits in the top ten. V shed 6 bases and J shed 8 bases, with 22 bases lying between them. The germline V gene encodes CDR1 LGHNA and CDR2 YSLEER. The CDR3 sequence is 15 residues long. The rearrangement links TRBV4-3 to TRBJ1-1; D remains ambiguous. The sample was peripheral blood, taken from a patient treated with photon-based radiotherapy. This sequence originates from a woman between 40 and 55 years old with cholangiocarcinoma. The CDR3 reads CASSRDSGPQGEAFF. CDR3 nucleotides: TGCGCCAGCAGTCGTGATTCCGGGCCACAAGGGGAAGCTTTCTTT.